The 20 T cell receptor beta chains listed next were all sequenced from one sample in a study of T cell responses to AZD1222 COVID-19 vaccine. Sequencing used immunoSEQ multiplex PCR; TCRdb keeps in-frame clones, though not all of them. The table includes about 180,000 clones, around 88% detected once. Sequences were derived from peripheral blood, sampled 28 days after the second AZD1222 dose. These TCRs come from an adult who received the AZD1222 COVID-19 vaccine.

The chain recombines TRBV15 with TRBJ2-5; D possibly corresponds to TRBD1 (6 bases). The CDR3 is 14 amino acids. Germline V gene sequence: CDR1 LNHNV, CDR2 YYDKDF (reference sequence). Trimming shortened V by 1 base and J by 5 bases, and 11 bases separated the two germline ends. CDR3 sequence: CATSRVGQGETQYF. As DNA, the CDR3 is TGTGCCACCAGCAGAGTAGGGCAGGGGGAGACCCAGTACTTC.

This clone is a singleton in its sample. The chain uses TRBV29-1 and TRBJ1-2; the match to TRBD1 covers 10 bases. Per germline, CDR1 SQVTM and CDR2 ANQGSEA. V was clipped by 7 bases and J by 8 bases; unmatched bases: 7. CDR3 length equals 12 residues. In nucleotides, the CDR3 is TGCAGCGGGACCGACAGGGGGCACGGCTACACCTTC. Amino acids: CSGTDRGHGYTF. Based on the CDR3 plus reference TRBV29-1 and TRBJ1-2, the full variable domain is SAVISQKPSRDICQRGTSLTIQCQVDSQVTMMFWYRQQPGQSLTLIATANQGSEATYESGFVIDKFPISRPNLTFSTLTVSNMSPEDSSIYLCSGTDRGHGYTFGSGTRLTVV.

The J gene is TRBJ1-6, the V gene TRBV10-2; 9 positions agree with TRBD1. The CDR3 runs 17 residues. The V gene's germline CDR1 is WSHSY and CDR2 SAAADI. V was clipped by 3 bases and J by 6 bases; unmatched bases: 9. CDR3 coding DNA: TGCGCCAGCAGTGATCCGGGACAGGGAAGGGGTAATTCACCCCTCCACTTT. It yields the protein CASSDPGQGRGNSPLHF.

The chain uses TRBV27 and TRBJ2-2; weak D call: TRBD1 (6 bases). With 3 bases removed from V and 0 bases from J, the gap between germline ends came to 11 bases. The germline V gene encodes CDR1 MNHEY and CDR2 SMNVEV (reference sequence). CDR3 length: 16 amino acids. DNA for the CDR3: TGTGCCAGCAGTTTCTTGACAGGAACGAACACCGGGGAGCTGTTTTTT. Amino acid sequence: CASSFLTGTNTGELFF.

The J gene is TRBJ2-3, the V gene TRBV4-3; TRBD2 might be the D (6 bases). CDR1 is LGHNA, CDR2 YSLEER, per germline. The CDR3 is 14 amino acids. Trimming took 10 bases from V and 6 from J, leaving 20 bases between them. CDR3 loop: CATSWSGQRDTQYF. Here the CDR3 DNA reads TGCGCCACCTCCTGGAGCGGGCAAAGGGATACGCAGTATTTT.

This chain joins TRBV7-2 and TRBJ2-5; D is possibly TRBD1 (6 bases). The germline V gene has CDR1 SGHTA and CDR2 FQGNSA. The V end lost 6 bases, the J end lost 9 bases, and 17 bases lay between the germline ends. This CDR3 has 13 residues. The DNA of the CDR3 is TGTGCCAGCAGTTCGACAGGTCCCGGGGCCCAGTACTTC. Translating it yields CASSSTGPGAQYF.

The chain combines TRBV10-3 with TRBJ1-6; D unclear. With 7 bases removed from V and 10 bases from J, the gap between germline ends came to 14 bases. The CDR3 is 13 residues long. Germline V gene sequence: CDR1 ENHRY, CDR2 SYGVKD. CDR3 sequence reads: CAIMAGVGSPLHF. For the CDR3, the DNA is TGTGCCATCATGGCCGGGGTGGGATCACCCCTCCACTTT.

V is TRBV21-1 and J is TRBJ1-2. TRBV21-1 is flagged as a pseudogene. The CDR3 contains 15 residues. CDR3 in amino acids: CASIWGGHSNYGYTF. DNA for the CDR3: TGTGCCAGCATATGGGGGGGACATTCTAACTATGGCTACACCTTC.

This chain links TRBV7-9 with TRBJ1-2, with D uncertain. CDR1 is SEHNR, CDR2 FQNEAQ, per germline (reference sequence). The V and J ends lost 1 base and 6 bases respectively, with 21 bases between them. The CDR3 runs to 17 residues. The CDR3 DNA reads TGTGCCAGCAGCTTAGAGCGGGGAAGTGGGCCCTGGGATGGCTACACCTTC. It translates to CASSLERGSGPWDGYTF. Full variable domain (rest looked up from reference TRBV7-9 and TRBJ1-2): DTGVSQNPRHKITKRGQNVTFRCDPISEHNRLYWYRQTLGQGPEFLTYFQNEAQLEKSRLLSDRFSAERPKGSFSTLEIQRTEQGDSAMYLCASSLERGSGPWDGYTFGSGTRLTVV.

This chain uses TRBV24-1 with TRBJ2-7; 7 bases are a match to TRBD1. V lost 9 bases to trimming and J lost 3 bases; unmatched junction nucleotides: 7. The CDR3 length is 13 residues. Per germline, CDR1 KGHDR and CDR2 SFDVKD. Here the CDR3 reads CATEGATGYEQYF. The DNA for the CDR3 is TGTGCCACCGAGGGGGCCACGGGCTACGAGCAGTACTTC.

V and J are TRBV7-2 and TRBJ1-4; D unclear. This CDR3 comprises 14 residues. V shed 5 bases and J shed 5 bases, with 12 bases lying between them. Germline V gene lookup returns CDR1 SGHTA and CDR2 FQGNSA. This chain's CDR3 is CASSNLGGNEKLFF. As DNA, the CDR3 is TGTGCCAGCAGCAACCTGGGTGGAAATGAAAAACTGTTTTTT. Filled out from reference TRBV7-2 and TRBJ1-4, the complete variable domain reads GAGVSQSPSNKVTEKGKDVELRCDPISGHTALYWYRQSLGQGLEFLIYFQGNSAPDKSGLPSDRFSAERTGGSVSTLTIQRTQQEDSAVYLCASSNLGGNEKLFFGSGTQLSVL.

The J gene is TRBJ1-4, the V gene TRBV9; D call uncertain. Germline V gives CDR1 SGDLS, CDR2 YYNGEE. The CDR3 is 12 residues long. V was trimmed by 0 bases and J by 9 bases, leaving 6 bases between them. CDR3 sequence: CASSVEGQKLFF. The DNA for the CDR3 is TGTGCCAGCAGCGTAGAGGGTCAAAAACTGTTTTTT.

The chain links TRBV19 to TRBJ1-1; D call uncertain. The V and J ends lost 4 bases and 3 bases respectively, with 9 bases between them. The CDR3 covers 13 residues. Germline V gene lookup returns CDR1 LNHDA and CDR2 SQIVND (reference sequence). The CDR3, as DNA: TGTGCCAGTAGTAGTATTGGGGACACTGAAGCTTTCTTT. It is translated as CASSSIGDTEAFF. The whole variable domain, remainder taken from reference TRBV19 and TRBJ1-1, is DGGITQSPKYLFRKEGQNVTLSCEQNLNHDAMYWYRQDPGQGLRLIYYSQIVNDFQKGDIAEGYSVSREKKESFPLTVTSAQKNPTAFYLCASSSIGDTEAFFGQGTRLTVV.

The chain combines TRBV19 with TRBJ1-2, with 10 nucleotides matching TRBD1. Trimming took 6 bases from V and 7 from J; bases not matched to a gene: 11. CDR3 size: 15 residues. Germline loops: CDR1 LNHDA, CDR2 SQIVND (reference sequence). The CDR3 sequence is CASSSLRQGAGGYTF. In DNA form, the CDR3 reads TGTGCCAGTAGCAGCCTGAGACAGGGGGCTGGTGGCTACACCTTC.

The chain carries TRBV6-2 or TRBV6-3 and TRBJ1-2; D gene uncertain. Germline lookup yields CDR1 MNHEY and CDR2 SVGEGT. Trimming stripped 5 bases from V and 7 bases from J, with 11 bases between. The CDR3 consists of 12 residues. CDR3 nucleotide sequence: TGTGCCAGCAGTCAAGGGCCCCTTGGCTACACCTTC. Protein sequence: CASSQGPLGYTF.

CDR3 loop: CASSAKPNTEAFF. CDR3 nucleotide sequence: TGTGCCAGCAGCGCAAAGCCGAACACTGAAGCTTTCTTT. The chain is built from TRBV9 and TRBJ1-1; no definite D call. Trimming removed 3 bases from V and 1 base from J, with 7 bases in between. The CDR3 totals 13 residues. CDR1 and CDR2 (germline): SGDLS, YYNGEE.

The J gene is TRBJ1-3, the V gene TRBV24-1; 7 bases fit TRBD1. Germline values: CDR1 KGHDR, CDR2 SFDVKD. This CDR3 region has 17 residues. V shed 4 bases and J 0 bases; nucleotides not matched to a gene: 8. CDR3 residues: CATSDPGQDFSGNTIYF. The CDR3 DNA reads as TGTGCCACCAGTGACCCCGGACAGGATTTCTCTGGAAACACCATATATTTT.

CDR3 sequence reads: CASSLRLAGGHTGELFF. The CDR3, as DNA: TGTGCCAGCAGTTTAAGACTAGCGGGGGGGCACACCGGGGAGCTGTTTTTT. This sequence joins TRBV27 and TRBJ2-2, with TRBD2 matching over 14 bases. In germline, CDR1 is MNHEY, CDR2 SMNVEV (reference sequence). This CDR3 contains 17 residues. V dropped 2 bases and J dropped 3; count of bases not matched to a gene: 2.

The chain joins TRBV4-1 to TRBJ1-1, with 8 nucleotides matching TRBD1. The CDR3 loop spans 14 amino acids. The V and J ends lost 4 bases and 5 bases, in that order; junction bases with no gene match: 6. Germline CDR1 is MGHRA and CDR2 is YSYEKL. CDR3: CASSPPGGWTEAFF. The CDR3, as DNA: TGCGCCAGCAGCCCCCCAGGGGGCTGGACTGAAGCTTTCTTT.

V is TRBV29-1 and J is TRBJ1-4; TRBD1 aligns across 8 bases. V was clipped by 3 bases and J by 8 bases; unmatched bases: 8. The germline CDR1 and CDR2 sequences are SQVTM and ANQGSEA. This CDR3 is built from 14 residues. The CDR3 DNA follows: TGCAGCGTTGACGGACAGGGTTTCGGAGAAAAACTGTTTTTT. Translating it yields CSVDGQGFGEKLFF. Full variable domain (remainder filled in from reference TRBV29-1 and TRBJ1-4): SAVISQKPSRDICQRGTSLTIQCQVDSQVTMMFWYRQQPGQSLTLIATANQGSEATYESGFVIDKFPISRPNLTFSTLTVSNMSPEDSSIYLCSVDGQGFGEKLFFGSGTQLSVL.